The next 12 T cell receptor beta chains were all read from a single sample in a study of CD8 T cells in ankylosing spondylitis. TCRdb passed the 5' RACE reads through MiXCR, listing each CDR3 protein once. The table has 160,000 or so distinct CDR3 sequences, just over 9.5% seen once; the top ten hold over 12%. Sequencing was carried out using blood, either unsorted or a sorted T cell fraction (not recorded which). These receptors all come from a female donor with ankylosing spondylitis or in good health (not recorded which).

This clonotype was seen ten or more times. The gene calls are TRBV24-1 and TRBJ2-1, with D possibly TRBD2 on 6 matching bases. The germline V gene has CDR1 KGHDR and CDR2 SFDVKD. V gave up 3 bases and J gave up 4 bases, with 18 bases separating them. The CDR3 is 17 amino acids. The CDR3 DNA sequence: TGTGCCACCAGTGATGCCACCGGGACTGGAGGATACAATGAGCAGTTCTTC. It translates to CATSDATGTGGYNEQFF.

The gene calls are TRBV24-1 and TRBJ2-7; D ambiguous. The CDR3 runs 13 residues. Germline V gene lookup returns CDR1 KGHDR and CDR2 SFDVKD. The germline V and J ends were trimmed by 0 bases and 6 bases, with 8 bases remaining between them. Here the CDR3 DNA reads TGTGCCACCAGTGATTTGAAGGGTGGCGAGCAGTACTTC. It codes for CATSDLKGGEQYF.

This clonotype was counted a few times. The DNA of the CDR3 is TGCAGTGCTAGAAGGTCTTGGACGGGAGGGCCCGGGACCTACAATGAGCAGTTCTTC. Its protein is CSARRSWTGGPGTYNEQFF. The rearrangement links TRBV20-1 to TRBJ2-1; 8 positions agree with TRBD2. Trimming cost V 2 bases and J 2 bases; bases outside gene matches: 17. Germline CDR1 and CDR2: DFQATT and SNEGSKA (reference sequence). The CDR3 spans 19 residues.

This clonotype was counted at least ten times. The rearrangement joins TRBV12-3 or TRBV12-4 to TRBJ1-1, with D uncertain. Trimming left V 5 bases short and J 4 bases short, with 5 bases between. This CDR3 contains 11 residues. The DNA for the CDR3 is TGTGCCAGCAGTGACCGCACTGAAGCTTTCTTT. It codes for CASSDRTEAFF.

This clonotype was seen a few times. This rearrangement joins TRBV9 to TRBJ2-7; D is ambiguous. The V and J ends lost 0 bases and 1 base respectively, with 11 bases between them. The CDR3 spans 15 residues. Germline V gene sequence: CDR1 SGDLS, CDR2 YYNGEE. In DNA form, the CDR3 reads TGTGCCAGCAGCGTAGGGTCAATGCCTTCCTACGAGCAGTACTTC. Translation: CASSVGSMPSYEQYF.

This clonotype was observed a few times. The chain combines TRBV28 with TRBJ1-1, with D unclear. Between the trimmed V and J ends, which lost 6 bases and 0 bases, there was a span of 11 bases. Germline CDR1 is MDHEN and CDR2 is SYDVKM. The CDR3 is 14 amino acids. The CDR3 spells CASSPRQVNTEAFF. The CDR3 nucleotides are TGTGCCAGCAGCCCTAGACAAGTGAACACTGAAGCTTTCTTT.

Comments on this clonotype: At one of its ends the junction is not consistent with the germline gene, which may arise from a read error. The CDR3 here is CACSQVAGIDNEQFF. As DNA, the CDR3 is TGTGCCTGCAGCCAAGTTGCGGGGATCGACAATGAGCAGTTCTTC. This chain connects TRBV3-1 to TRBJ2-1; possible D gene TRBD2, 6 bases. CDR1 and CDR2 (germline): LGHDT, YNNKEL (reference sequence). The CDR3 is 15 amino acids.

This clonotype was picked up one time. The chain combines TRBV11-3 with TRBJ2-1; unclear D gene. The germline V gene has CDR1 SGHNT and CDR2 YENEEA. V was clipped by 4 bases and J by 8 bases, with 12 bases between them. The CDR3 is 13 residues long. The CDR3 bases are TGTGCCAGCAGCTACAATCCAAGTGATGAGCAGTTCTTC. Translating gives CASSYNPSDEQFF.

There are many counts of this clonotype. CDR3 nucleotide sequence: TGTGCCAGCAGCCCGAGAGGGGAGACAATGATCGACTACGAGCAGTACTTC. Residues: CASSPRGETMIDYEQYF. V and J are TRBV7-9 and TRBJ2-7; either TRBD1 or TRBD2 may fit D (5 bases each). Germline values: CDR1 SEHNR, CDR2 FQNEAQ (reference sequence). Trimming stripped 5 bases from V and 3 bases from J, with 23 bases between. The CDR3 covers 17 residues.

This clonotype was observed a few times. The CDR3 DNA reads as TGTGCCTGGACTCCCCCAAGTAGAGGACACGAGCAGTACTTC. Translation: CAWTPPSRGHEQYF. The chain has TRBV30 and TRBJ2-7; no reliable D call. The V gene lost 4 bases and the J gene lost 5 bases, with 18 bases spanning the gap. Germline CDR1 GTSNPN, CDR2 SVGIG (reference sequence). The CDR3 extends over 14 amino acids.

This sequence joins TRBV19 and TRBJ1-3, with D possibly matching TRBD1 (6 bases). Trimming cost V 6 bases and J 2 bases, with 14 bases left between them. Germline V gene lookup returns CDR1 LNHDA and CDR2 SQIVND (reference sequence). This CDR3 has 15 amino acids. CDR3 nucleotide sequence: TGTGCCAGTAGAGTCGGCGGGGGCGCTGGAAACACCATATATTTT. Residues: CASRVGGGAGNTIYF. Based on the CDR3 plus reference TRBV19 and TRBJ1-3, the full variable domain is DGGITQSPKYLFRKEGQNVTLSCEQNLNHDAMYWYRQDPGQGLRLIYYSQIVNDFQKGDIAEGYSVSREKKESFPLTVTSAQKNPTAFYLCASRVGGGAGNTIYFGEGSWLTVV.

This clonotype was recorded a few times. The chain is built from TRBV4-3 and TRBJ2-7, with D perhaps matching TRBD2 (6 bases). V lost 7 bases to trimming and J lost 2 bases, with 9 bases between them. The CDR3 is 12 residues long. Germline-derived CDR1 and CDR2 are LGHNA and YSLEER. The CDR3 protein is CASNGGTYEQYF. CDR3 sequence (DNA): TGCGCCAGCAATGGAGGGACCTACGAGCAGTACTTC.